This T cell receptor (beta chain) derives from a study of CD8 T cells in ankylosing spondylitis. The study, taken as a whole, reports: Typical of ankylosing spondylitis blood, it appeared, was a TCR beta motif of 7 or 8 highly homologous variants. Disease-linked clones were CD8+ and relatively rare in peripheral blood. There was reportedly significant enrichment of clones that were disease-linked in matched ankylosing spondylitis synovial fluid.

This clonotype was seen at least ten times. Its cognate antigen is unknown. TCRdb re-called the 5' RACE reads through MiXCR, storing one row per CDR3 protein. The sample has more than 150,000 distinct CDR3 sequences; approximately 13% are singletons. Sequencing used blood, either unsorted or a sorted T cell fraction (not recorded which). This receptor was taken from a female donor with ankylosing spondylitis or in good health (not recorded which).

The CDR3: CASSYRGSETQYF. DNA of the CDR3: TGTGCCAGCAGTTACAGGGGCTCAGAGACCCAGTACTTC. The chain employs TRBV6-2 or TRBV6-3 and TRBJ2-5; a weak D match, TRBD1 (5 bases). Germline V lookup: CDR1 MNHEY, CDR2 SVGEGT. V was cut by 2 bases and J by 4 bases, with 8 bases left in between. CDR3 size: 13 residues.